The source of this T cell receptor beta chain is a study of blood T cell repertoires in COVID-19. On the study more broadly: From the United States, Italy and Spain came samples of acute and convalescent COVID-19. PBMCs, B-cell-depleted T cells, or T cells were the source of the cDNA or gDNA that made up the material.

Looked up from germline, CDR1 is SGHRS and CDR2 is YFSETQ. The junction had 7 bases not matched to a gene; V was cut back by 4 bases and J by 3 bases. The CDR3 consists of 15 residues. The protocol was immunoSEQ multiplex PCR, while the TCRdb copy is restricted to in-frame clones and leaves out a portion. The sample yields over 95,000 clones, around 89% seen once. Source material: peripheral blood. The clonotype was recovered from a human donor with acute or convalescent COVID-19. The donor label of this sample is uncertain. J is TRBJ1-1 and V is TRBV5-1, with 9 nucleotides matching TRBD1. Here the CDR3 reads CASSPSGQGDTEAFF. The DNA for the CDR3 is TGCGCCAGCAGCCCCTCGGGACAGGGAGACACTGAAGCTTTCTTT.